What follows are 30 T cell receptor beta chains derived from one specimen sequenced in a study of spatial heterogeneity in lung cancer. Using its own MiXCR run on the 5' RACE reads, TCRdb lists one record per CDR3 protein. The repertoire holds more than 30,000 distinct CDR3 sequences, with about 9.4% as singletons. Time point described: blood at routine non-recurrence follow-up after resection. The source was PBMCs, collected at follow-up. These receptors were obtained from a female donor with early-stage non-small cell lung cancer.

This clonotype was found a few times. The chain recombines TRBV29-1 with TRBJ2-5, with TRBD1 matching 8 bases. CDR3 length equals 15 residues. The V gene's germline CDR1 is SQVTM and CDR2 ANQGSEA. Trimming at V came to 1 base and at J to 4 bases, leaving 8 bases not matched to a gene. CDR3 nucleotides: TGCAGCGTTGAAGCTGCCGGGACAGGAGGAGAGACCCAGTACTTC. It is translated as CSVEAAGTGGETQYF.

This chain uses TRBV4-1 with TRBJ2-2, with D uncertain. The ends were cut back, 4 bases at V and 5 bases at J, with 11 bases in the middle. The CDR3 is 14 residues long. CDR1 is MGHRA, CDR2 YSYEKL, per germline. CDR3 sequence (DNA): TGCGCCAGCAGCCGTGGACCTGAAACCGGGGAGCTGTTTTTT. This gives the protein CASSRGPETGELFF.

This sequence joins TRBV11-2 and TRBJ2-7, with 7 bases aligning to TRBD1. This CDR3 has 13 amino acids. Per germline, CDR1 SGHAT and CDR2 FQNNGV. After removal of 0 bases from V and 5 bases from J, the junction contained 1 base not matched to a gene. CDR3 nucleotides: TGTGCCAGCAGCTTAGATAGGGGGCACGAGCAGTACTTC. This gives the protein CASSLDRGHEQYF.

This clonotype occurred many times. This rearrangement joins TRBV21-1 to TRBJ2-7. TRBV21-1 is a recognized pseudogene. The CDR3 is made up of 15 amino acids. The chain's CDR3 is CASSKEVGSSYEQYF. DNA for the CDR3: TGTGCCAGCAGCAAAGAGGTCGGAAGCTCCTACGAGCAGTACTTC.

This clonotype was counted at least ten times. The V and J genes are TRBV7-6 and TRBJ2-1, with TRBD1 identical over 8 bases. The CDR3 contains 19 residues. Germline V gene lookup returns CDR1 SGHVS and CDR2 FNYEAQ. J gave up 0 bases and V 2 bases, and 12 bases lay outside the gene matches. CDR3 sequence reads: CASSLQTPVGTGSYNEQFF. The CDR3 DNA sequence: TGTGCCAGCAGCTTACAAACCCCGGTTGGGACAGGCTCCTACAATGAGCAGTTCTTC.

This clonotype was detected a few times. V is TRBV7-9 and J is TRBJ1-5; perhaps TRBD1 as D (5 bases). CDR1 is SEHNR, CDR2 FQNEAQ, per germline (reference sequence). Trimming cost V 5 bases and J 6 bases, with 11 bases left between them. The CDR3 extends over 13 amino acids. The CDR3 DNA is TGTGCCAGCAGCAGGGGAGAGTTTCAGCCCCAGCATTTT. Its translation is CASSRGEFQPQHF.

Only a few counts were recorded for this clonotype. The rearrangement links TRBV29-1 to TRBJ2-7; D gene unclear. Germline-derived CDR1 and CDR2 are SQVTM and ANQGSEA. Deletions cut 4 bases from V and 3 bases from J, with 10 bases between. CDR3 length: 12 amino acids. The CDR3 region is CSVGVGNYEQYF. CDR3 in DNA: TGCAGCGTTGGGGTAGGGAACTACGAGCAGTACTTC.

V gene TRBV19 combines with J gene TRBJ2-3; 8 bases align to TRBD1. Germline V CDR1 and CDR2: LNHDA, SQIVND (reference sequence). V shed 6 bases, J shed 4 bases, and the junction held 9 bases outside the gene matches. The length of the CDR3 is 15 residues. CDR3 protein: CASRQGAHLADTQYF. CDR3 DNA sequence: TGTGCCAGTAGGCAGGGGGCTCATTTGGCAGATACGCAGTATTTT.

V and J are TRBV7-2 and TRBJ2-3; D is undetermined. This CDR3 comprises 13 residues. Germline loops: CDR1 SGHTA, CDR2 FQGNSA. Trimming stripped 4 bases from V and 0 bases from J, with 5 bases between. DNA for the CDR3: TGTGCCAGCAGCTACCCAAGCACAGATACGCAGTATTTT. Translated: CASSYPSTDTQYF.

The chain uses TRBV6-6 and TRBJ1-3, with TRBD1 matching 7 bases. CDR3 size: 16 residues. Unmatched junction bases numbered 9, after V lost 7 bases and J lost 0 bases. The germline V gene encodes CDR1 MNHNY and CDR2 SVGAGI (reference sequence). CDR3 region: CASIQGQPFSGNTIYF. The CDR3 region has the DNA TGTGCCAGCATCCAGGGACAGCCCTTCTCTGGAAACACCATATATTTT.

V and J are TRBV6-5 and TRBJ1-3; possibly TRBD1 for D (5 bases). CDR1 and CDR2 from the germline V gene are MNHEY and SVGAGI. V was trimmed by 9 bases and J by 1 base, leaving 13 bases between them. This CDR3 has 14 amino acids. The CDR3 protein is CASTDGGSGNTIYF. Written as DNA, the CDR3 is TGTGCCAGTACAGACGGGGGGTCTGGAAACACCATATATTTT.

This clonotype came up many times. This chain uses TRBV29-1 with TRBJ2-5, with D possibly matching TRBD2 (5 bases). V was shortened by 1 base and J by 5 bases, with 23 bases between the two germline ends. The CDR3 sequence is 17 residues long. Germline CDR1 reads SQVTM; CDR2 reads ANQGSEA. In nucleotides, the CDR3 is TGCAGCGTTGAAGGTTCAGCGAGGGTTGAGGAGAGGGAGACCCAGTACTTC. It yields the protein CSVEGSARVEERETQYF.

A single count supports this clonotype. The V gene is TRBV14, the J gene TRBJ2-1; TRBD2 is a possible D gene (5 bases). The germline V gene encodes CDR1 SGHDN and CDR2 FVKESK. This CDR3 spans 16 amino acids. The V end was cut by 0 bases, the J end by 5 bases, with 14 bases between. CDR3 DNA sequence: TGTGCCAGCAGCCAAGATAGGAGGAGACCCCACAATGAGCAGTTCTTC. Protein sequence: CASSQDRRRPHNEQFF.

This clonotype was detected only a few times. The CDR3 region is CASSGPGHTNTGELFF. The CDR3, as DNA: TGTGCCAGCAGTGGCCCGGGACATACGAACACCGGGGAGCTGTTTTTT. The rearrangement joins TRBV2 to TRBJ2-2, with D tentatively TRBD1 (6 bases). V was trimmed by 4 bases and J by 0 bases, leaving 12 bases between them. Germline-derived CDR1 and CDR2 are SNHLY and FYNNEI. The CDR3 extends over 16 amino acids.

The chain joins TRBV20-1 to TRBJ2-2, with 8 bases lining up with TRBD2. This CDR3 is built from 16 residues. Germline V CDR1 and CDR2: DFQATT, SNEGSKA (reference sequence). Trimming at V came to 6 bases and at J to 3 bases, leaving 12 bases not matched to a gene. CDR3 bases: TGCAGTGCCCAGAGGCCTGTGACTAGCGACACCGGGGAGCTGTTTTTT. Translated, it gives CSAQRPVTSDTGELFF.

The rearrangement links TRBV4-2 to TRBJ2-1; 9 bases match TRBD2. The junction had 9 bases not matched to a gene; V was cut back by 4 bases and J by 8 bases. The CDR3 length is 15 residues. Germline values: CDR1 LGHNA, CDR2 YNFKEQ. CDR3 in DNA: TGTGCCAGCAGCCGCGGGGGGGCCGTCGTGGATGAGCAGTTCTTC. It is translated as CASSRGGAVVDEQFF.

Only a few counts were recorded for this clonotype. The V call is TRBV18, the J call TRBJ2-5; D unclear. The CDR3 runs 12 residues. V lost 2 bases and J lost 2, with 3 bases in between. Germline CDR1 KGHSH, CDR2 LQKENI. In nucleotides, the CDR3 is TGTGCCAGCTCACCAGATCAAGAGACCCAGTACTTC. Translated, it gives CASSPDQETQYF.

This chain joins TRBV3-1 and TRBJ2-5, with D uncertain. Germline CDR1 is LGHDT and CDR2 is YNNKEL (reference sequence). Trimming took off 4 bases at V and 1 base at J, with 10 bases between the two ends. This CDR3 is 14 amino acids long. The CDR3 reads CASSLNSVQETQYF. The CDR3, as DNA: TGTGCCAGCAGCCTTAACAGCGTCCAAGAGACCCAGTACTTC.

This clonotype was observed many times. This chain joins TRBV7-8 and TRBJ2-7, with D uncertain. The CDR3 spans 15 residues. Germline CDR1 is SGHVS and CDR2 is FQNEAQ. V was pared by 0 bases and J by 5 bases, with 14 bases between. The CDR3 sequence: CASSLAEVRGNEQYF. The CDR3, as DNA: TGTGCCAGCAGCTTAGCGGAAGTGCGCGGAAACGAGCAGTACTTC.

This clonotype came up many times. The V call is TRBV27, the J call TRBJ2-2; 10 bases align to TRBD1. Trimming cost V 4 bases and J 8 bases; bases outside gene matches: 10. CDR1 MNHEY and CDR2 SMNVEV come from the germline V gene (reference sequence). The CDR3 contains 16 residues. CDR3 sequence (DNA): TGTGCCAGCAGTTCACCGGGACAGGGGCCGGCAGGGGAGCTGTTTTTT. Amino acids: CASSSPGQGPAGELFF.

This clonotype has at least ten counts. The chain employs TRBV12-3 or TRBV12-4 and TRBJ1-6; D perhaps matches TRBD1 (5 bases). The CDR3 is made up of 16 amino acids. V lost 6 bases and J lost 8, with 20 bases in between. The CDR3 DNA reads TGTGCCAGCAGCCCGCTAAGGCAGGGCATCGATTCACCCCTCCACTTT. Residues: CASSPLRQGIDSPLHF.

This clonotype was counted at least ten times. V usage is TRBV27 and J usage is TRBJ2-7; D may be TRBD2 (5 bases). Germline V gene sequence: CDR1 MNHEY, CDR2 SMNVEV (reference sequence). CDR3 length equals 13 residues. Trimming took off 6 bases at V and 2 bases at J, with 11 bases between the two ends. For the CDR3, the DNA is TGTGCCAGCAGCACCGGGGTCCCCTACGAGCAGTACTTC. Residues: CASSTGVPYEQYF.

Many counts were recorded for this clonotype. The CDR3 loop reads CATSMRIDTQYF. The CDR3 DNA sequence: TGTGCCACCAGCATGCGGATAGATACGCAGTATTTT. The chain joins TRBV15 to TRBJ2-3, with unresolved D. V lost 4 bases, J lost 5 bases, and 7 bases lay in between. Per germline, CDR1 LNHNV and CDR2 YYDKDF (reference sequence). The CDR3 consists of 12 residues.

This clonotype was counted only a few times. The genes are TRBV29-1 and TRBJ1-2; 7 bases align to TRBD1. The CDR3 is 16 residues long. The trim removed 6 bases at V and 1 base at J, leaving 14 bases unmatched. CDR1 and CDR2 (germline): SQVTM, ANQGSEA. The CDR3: CSVARQGQKFNYGYTF. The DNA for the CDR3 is TGCAGCGTAGCCCGTCAGGGACAGAAATTTAACTATGGCTACACCTTC.

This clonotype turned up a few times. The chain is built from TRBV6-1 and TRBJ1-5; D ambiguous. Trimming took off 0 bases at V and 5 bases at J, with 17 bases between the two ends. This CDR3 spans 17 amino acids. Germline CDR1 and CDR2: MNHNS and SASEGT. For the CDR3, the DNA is TGTGCCAGCAGTGAAGCGCTTCGAGGGTTCCTCCATCAGCCCCAGCATTTT. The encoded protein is CASSEALRGFLHQPQHF.

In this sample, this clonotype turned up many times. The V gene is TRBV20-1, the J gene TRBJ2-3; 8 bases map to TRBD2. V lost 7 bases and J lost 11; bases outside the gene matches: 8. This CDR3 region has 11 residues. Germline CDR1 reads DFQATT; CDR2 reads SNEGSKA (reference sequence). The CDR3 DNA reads TGCAGTGTTCCCGGGACTAGGGAGCAGTATTTT. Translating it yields CSVPGTREQYF.

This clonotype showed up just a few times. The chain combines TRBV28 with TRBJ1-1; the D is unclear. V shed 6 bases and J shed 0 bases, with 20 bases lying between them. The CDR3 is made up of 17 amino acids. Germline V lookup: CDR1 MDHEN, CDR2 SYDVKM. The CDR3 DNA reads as TGTGCCAGCAGCCCACTACCTACCTTAGGAGTGAACACTGAAGCTTTCTTT. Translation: CASSPLPTLGVNTEAFF.

CDR3 residues: CASSFLGALYNEQFF. The CDR3 bases are TGTGCCAGCAGTTTCCTAGGGGCCCTATACAATGAGCAGTTCTTC. The chain is built from TRBV28 and TRBJ2-1, with D perhaps matching TRBD1 (5 bases). The CDR3 extends over 15 amino acids. Germline CDR1 MDHEN, CDR2 SYDVKM. V shed 3 bases and J shed 4 bases, with 13 bases lying between them. The full variable domain, rest sourced from reference TRBV28 and TRBJ2-1, is DVKVTQSSRYLVKRTGEKVFLECVQDMDHENMFWYRQDPGLGLRLIYFSYDVKMKEKGDIPEGYSVSREKKERFSLILESASTNQTSMYLCASSFLGALYNEQFFGPGTRLTVL.

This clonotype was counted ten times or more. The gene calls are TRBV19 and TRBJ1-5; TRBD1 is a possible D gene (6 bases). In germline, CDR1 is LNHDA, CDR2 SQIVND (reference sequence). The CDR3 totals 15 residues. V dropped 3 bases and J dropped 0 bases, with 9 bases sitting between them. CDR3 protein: CASSMTRGSNQPQHF. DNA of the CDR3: TGTGCCAGTAGTATGACCAGGGGTAGCAATCAGCCCCAGCATTTT.

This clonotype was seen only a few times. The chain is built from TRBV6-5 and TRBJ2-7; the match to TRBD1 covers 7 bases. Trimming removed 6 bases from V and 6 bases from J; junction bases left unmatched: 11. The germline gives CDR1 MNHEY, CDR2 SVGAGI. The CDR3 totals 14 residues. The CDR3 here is CASSPQTGSVEQYF. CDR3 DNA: TGTGCCAGCAGCCCCCAGACAGGGTCGGTCGAGCAGTACTTC.